This T cell receptor (beta chain) was sequenced for a study of cytomegalovirus exposure and HLA in healthy donors. Study-level findings and limits: Per a later analysis, about 15,000 TCR beta sequences showed association with HLA alleles at 0.05 false discovery rate.

V lost 3 bases, J lost 4 bases, and 1 base stayed unmatched. CDR3 length equals 13 residues. CDR1 is KGHSH and CDR2 is LQKENI in the germline V gene. As concerns this clone: The antigen remains undetermined.

Researchers ran the PCR with 60 Vbeta and 13 Jbeta primers. Sequencing used immunoSEQ multiplex PCR; TCRdb keeps in-frame clones, though not all of them. Recorded for this sample: about 120,000 clones. Sequenced input: PBMCs. V is TRBV18 and J is TRBJ2-5; 8 bases line up with TRBD1. The receptor was isolated from a man aged 25-45 years in good health and CMV-seronegative. The CDR3 sequence is CASSPTGAETQYF. The CDR3 nucleotides are TGTGCCAGCTCACCGACAGGGGCAGAGACCCAGTACTTC.